Following are 11 T cell receptor beta chains from one sample sequenced in a study of spatial heterogeneity in lung cancer (dated by TCRdb to about 2019). The protocol used for the library was 5' RACE. The instrument was a NextSeq 500. Using fastp at Q25 and MiXCR, TCRdb reprocessed the public reads and kept productive beta chains. Duplicate CDR3 protein sequences are folded into a single record with the most common DNA and genes. Here the sample has around 92,000 distinct CDR3 sequences; approximately 12% occur a single time. About 40% of the sample is taken by the ten largest. The sample's time point label is to be understood as: sample taken at primary tumor resection. Whole RNA extracted from tumor and nontumor lung tissue, or from cryopreserved PBMC samples, was used for TCR sequencing without cell sorting. Sample: PBMCs, taken at surgery. The receptors derive from a male donor with early-stage non-small cell lung cancer.

The table lists this clonotype with many counts. The V gene is TRBV29-1, the J gene TRBJ1-2, with a weak D call TRBD1 (5 bases). Germline CDR1 is SQVTM and CDR2 is ANQGSEA. This CDR3 has 12 amino acids. V was clipped by 6 bases and J by 8 bases, with 16 bases between them. In DNA, the CDR3 is TGCAGCGTCCAGGGAGTGCAGCACGGCTACACCTTC. Its protein is CSVQGVQHGYTF.

This clonotype came up a few times. The chain is built from TRBV6-5 and TRBJ2-2; 8 bases line up with TRBD2. The CDR3 runs 13 residues. Germline assignment: CDR1 MNHEY and CDR2 SVGAGI. V was pared by 6 bases and J by 6 bases, with 3 bases of the junction left unmatched. CDR3 nucleotides: TGTGCCAGCAGGGAGACTAGCGCCGGGGAGCTGTTTTTT. This codes for CASRETSAGELFF.

This clonotype was detected many times. The chain is built from TRBV5-1 and TRBJ1-5; D uncertain. V gave up 0 bases and J gave up 5 bases, with 12 bases separating them. The CDR3 has 15 amino acids. The germline V gene encodes CDR1 SGHRS and CDR2 YFSETQ. CDR3 region: CASSLAPNGYQPQHF. The CDR3 DNA is TGCGCCAGCAGCTTGGCACCGAACGGGTATCAGCCCCAGCATTTT.

The CDR3 sequence: CASSVAGTVGYNEQFF. CDR3 bases: TGTGCCAGCAGTGTGGCCGGGACGGTGGGATACAATGAGCAGTTCTTC. The chain uses TRBV25-1 and TRBJ2-1; D could derive from TRBD1 or TRBD2 (5 bases each). The CDR3 sequence is 16 residues long. Trimming shortened V by 4 bases and J by 4 bases, and 17 bases separated the two germline ends. In germline, CDR1 is MGHDK, CDR2 SYGVNS.

The table lists this clonotype with many counts. CDR3 sequence (DNA): TGTGCTAGTGGTCCAGGACTCCCTAACCATGAGCAGTTCTTC. Protein sequence: CASGPGLPNHEQFF. The J gene is TRBJ2-1, the V gene TRBV12-5; possibly TRBD2 for D (5 bases). CDR1 and CDR2 from the germline V gene are LGHNT and FRNRAP. V was shortened by 5 bases and J by 8 bases, with 16 bases between the two germline ends. The CDR3 is 14 residues long.

In this sample, this clonotype turned up a few times. The chain employs TRBV27 and TRBJ2-7; 8 bases map to TRBD2. CDR1 is MNHEY and CDR2 is SMNVEV in the germline V gene (reference sequence). This CDR3 contains 14 residues. With 6 bases clipped from V and 2 bases from J, the junction kept 6 bases outside the gene matches. This CDR3 reads CASSPGGGAYEQYF. The DNA for the CDR3 is TGTGCCAGCAGCCCCGGGGGGGGAGCCTACGAGCAGTACTTC.

The rearrangement uses TRBV11-2 and TRBJ2-7, with D hard to call. Trimming stripped 3 bases from V and 2 bases from J, with 11 bases between. Germline-derived CDR1 and CDR2 are SGHAT and FQNNGV. This CDR3 is 14 amino acids long. The CDR3 loop is CASSFGRVAYEQYF. CDR3 bases: TGTGCCAGCAGCTTCGGAAGGGTTGCCTACGAGCAGTACTTC.

This clonotype has more than one count but fewer than ten. The chain recombines TRBV10-3 with TRBJ2-3; 12 positions match TRBD2. V trimming: 10 bases; J trimming: 5 bases; junction bases outside the gene matches: 10. The CDR3 extends over 15 amino acids. Germline V gene data show CDR1 as ENHRY and CDR2 as SYGVKD. The CDR3 reads CATEASGGAVDTQYF. The DNA for the CDR3 is TGTGCCACCGAGGCTAGCGGGGGGGCCGTAGATACGCAGTATTTT.

This clonotype was picked up one time. Lacking the conserved final phenylalanine or tryptophan, this CDR3 likely reflects a read error. The chain employs TRBV10-3 and TRBJ2-3, with TRBD2 matching over 10 bases. The CDR3 sequence is 14 residues long. Germline CDR1 and CDR2: ENHRY and SYGVKD. With V trimmed by 6 bases and J by 6 bases, 6 bases remained unmatched. CDR3 DNA: TGTGCCATCAGGAGCGGGAGGGCCGGTGATACGCAGTATCTT. This encodes CAIRSGRAGDTQYL.

This clonotype showed up just a few times. This rearrangement joins TRBV29-1 to TRBJ2-7, with D possibly matching TRBD1 (5 bases). The CDR3 runs 12 residues. CDR1 is SQVTM and CDR2 is ANQGSEA in the germline V gene. V lost 4 bases, J lost 4 bases, and 11 bases lay in between. CDR3 in amino acids: CSVGQNPYEQYF. The CDR3 coding sequence is TGCAGCGTTGGACAGAATCCTTACGAGCAGTACTTC.

The J gene is TRBJ1-1, the V gene TRBV6-5; 7 nucleotides match TRBD1. Looked up from germline, CDR1 is MNHEY and CDR2 is SVGAGI. V lost 6 bases to trimming and J lost 3 bases; unmatched junction nucleotides: 7. The CDR3 consists of 14 residues. The CDR3 DNA sequence: TGTGCCAGCAGGGCAGGGCAGGGGGACACTGAAGCTTTCTTT. It codes for CASRAGQGDTEAFF.